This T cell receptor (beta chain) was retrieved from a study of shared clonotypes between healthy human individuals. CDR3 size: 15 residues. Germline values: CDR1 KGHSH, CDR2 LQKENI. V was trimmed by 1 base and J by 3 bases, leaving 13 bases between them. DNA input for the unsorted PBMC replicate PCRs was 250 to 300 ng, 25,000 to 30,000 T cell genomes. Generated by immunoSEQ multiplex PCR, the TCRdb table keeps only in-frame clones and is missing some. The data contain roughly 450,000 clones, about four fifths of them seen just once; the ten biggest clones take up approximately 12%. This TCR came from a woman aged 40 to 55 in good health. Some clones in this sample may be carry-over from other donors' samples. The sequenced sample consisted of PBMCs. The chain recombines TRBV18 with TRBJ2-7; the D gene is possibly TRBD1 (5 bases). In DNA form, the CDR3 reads TGTGCCAGCTCACCACAGGGGTCGCGGCGCTACGAGCAGTACTTC. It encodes CASSPQGSRRYEQYF.